These 18 T cell receptor beta chains came from one sample sequenced in a study of T-cell memory formation after mild COVID-19 (dated by TCRdb to the early 2020s). Receptor amplification or capture employed 5' RACE. Sequencing was carried out with an Illumina NovaSeq 6000. Through fastp at Q25 and MiXCR, TCRdb rebuilt clones from the public reads, retaining in-frame beta chains. A single entry per CDR3 protein holds the most common genes and DNA from its merged rows. In this sample the table shows around 400,000 distinct CDR3 sequences, about 24% of which occur a single time. The ten largest clones capture 8.8% of the sample. The sequenced material came from PBMCs or a T cell subset sorted from them (not recorded which). Receptor source: an adult woman who had mild COVID-19 (a few samples of this study predate the infection). The sample titles of this study are shuffled in the database, so cell type and time point are left out; the donor was told from shared clones.

This clonotype was observed a handful of times. The chain couples TRBV7-9 to TRBJ2-2, with 12 bases identical to TRBD2. Germline CDR1 reads SEHNR; CDR2 reads FQNEAQ (reference sequence). V shed 5 bases and J 7 bases; nucleotides not matched to a gene: 5. The CDR3 covers 15 residues. CDR3 bases: TGTGCCAGCAGCCCTAGCGGGGGGGCGAACGGGGAGCTGTTTTTT. It yields the protein CASSPSGGANGELFF.

This clonotype showed up just a few times. J is TRBJ2-3 and V is TRBV3-1; no clear D. Germline-derived CDR1 and CDR2 are LGHDT and YNNKEL (reference sequence). CDR3 length: 15 amino acids. V lost 0 bases and J 5 bases, leaving 12 bases between the germline ends. Here the CDR3 reads CASSQEGRDLDTQYF. The CDR3, as DNA: TGTGCCAGCAGCCAAGAGGGAAGAGACCTAGATACGCAGTATTTT.

This clonotype was detected a few times. CDR3 in DNA: TGTGCCAGCAGTTTACCCACCAGGGGACAGGGAGCGCAGTTCTTC. Amino acids: CASSLPTRGQGAQFF. This chain connects TRBV28 to TRBJ2-1; TRBD1 matches 9 bases. This CDR3 has 15 amino acids. The trim removed 2 bases at V and 12 bases at J, leaving 11 bases unmatched. Germline-derived CDR1 and CDR2 are MDHEN and SYDVKM.

The V gene is TRBV12-3 or TRBV12-4, the J gene TRBJ2-7, with D tentatively TRBD2 (6 bases). The V end was cut by 7 bases, the J end by 0 bases, with 13 bases between. This CDR3 has 14 residues. CDR3 sequence reads: CASTPGDSSYEQYF. CDR3 sequence (DNA): TGTGCCAGCACCCCCGGGGACTCCTCCTACGAGCAGTACTTC.

Written as DNA, the CDR3 is TGTGCCAGCAGTTGGCGGGAAGAGACCCAGTACTTC. Translated: CASSWREETQYF. The chain carries TRBV6-2 or TRBV6-3 and TRBJ2-5, with D possibly matching TRBD2 (5 bases). CDR3 length: 12 amino acids. Trimming shortened V by 4 bases and J by 3 bases, and 6 bases separated the two germline ends. Germline-derived CDR1 and CDR2 are MNHEY and SVGEGT.

V and J are TRBV27 and TRBJ2-7, with 7 bases lining up with TRBD1. CDR1 MNHEY and CDR2 SMNVEV come from the germline V gene (reference sequence). The CDR3 runs to 15 residues. Trimming at V came to 3 bases and at J to 2 bases, leaving 7 bases not matched to a gene. CDR3 DNA sequence: TGTGCCAGCAGTTTTGGGGCAGGGGGACCCTACGAGCAGTACTTC. This codes for CASSFGAGGPYEQYF.

The chain joins TRBV19 to TRBJ1-1; the match to TRBD1 covers 8 bases. The CDR3 length is 15 residues. Germline CDR1 LNHDA, CDR2 SQIVND (reference sequence). The ends lost 4 bases at V and 4 bases at J; junction bases unmatched: 8. CDR3 in DNA: TGTGCCAGTAGTACGCAGGGGGCTGAGGGCACTGAAGCTTTCTTT. Its translation: CASSTQGAEGTEAFF.

This clonotype was counted between two and nine times. The J gene is TRBJ2-5, the V gene TRBV5-1; TRBD1 agrees at 9 bases. Germline V gene sequence: CDR1 SGHRS, CDR2 YFSETQ. The CDR3 has 16 amino acids. Trimming at V came to 0 bases and at J to 4 bases, leaving 7 bases not matched to a gene. CDR3 in DNA: TGCGCCAGCAGCTTGGTCGGATACAGGGGGCTAGAGACCCAGTACTTC. It codes for CASSLVGYRGLETQYF.

This CDR3 reads CASSKKVGPGELFF. The CDR3 DNA is TGTGCCAGCAGCAAAAAGGTTGGGCCCGGGGAGCTGTTTTTT. The chain uses TRBV21-1 and TRBJ2-2. TRBV21-1 is tagged as a pseudogene. This CDR3 region has 14 residues.

A few counts support this clonotype. The chain is built from TRBV5-1 and TRBJ1-1; D ambiguous. Trimming took 0 bases from V and 0 from J, leaving 9 bases between them. CDR1 and CDR2 from the germline V gene are SGHRS and YFSETQ. The CDR3 totals 15 residues. The CDR3 loop is CASSLADPVNTEAFF. The CDR3 bases are TGCGCCAGCAGCTTGGCGGACCCAGTGAACACTGAAGCTTTCTTT.

This chain joins TRBV5-5 and TRBJ1-4; no clear D gene. Trimming removed 1 base at V and 2 bases at J, with 9 bases between. This CDR3 contains 15 residues. The germline V gene encodes CDR1 SGHKS and CDR2 YYEKEE (reference sequence). CDR3 sequence reads: CASSLSGPTNEKLFF. Written as DNA, the CDR3 is TGTGCCAGCAGCTTGTCCGGGCCCACTAATGAAAAACTGTTTTTT.

The chain links TRBV7-9 to TRBJ2-1, with D perhaps TRBD1 (5 bases). V gave up 1 base and J gave up 6 bases, with 13 bases separating them. Germline-derived CDR1 and CDR2 are SEHNR and FQNEAQ (reference sequence). This CDR3 has 15 residues. CDR3 sequence reads: CASSLVAGNFNEQFF. CDR3 nucleotide sequence: TGTGCCAGCAGCTTAGTGGCAGGGAACTTCAATGAGCAGTTCTTC.

Worth noting for this clonotype: Germline is not matched at one junction end, which may reflect a read error. The chain joins TRBV7-9 to TRBJ1-2; no reliable D call. The CDR3 sequence is 12 residues long. CDR1 and CDR2 from the germline V gene are SEHNR and FQNEAQ (reference sequence). CDR3 protein: CASILGRQGYTF. In DNA, the CDR3 is TGTGCCAGCATCTTAGGTCGGCAAGGCTACACCTTC.

The chain has TRBV4-1 and TRBJ1-1; D gene uncertain. The V and J ends lost 1 base and 3 bases respectively, with 12 bases between them. This CDR3 is built from 15 residues. Germline V gene sequence: CDR1 MGHRA, CDR2 YSYEKL. For the CDR3, the DNA is TGCGCCAGCAGCCAAGCGGAGGGTATGGACACTGAAGCTTTCTTT. This codes for CASSQAEGMDTEAFF.

The chain employs TRBV29-1 and TRBJ2-7; no definite D call. Germline CDR1 SQVTM, CDR2 ANQGSEA. Trimming shortened V by 5 bases and J by 6 bases, and 17 bases separated the two germline ends. The CDR3 sequence is 13 residues long. The CDR3 spells CSVQTGQSAEQYF. For the CDR3, the DNA is TGCAGCGTTCAAACGGGCCAGAGTGCCGAGCAGTACTTC.

The CDR3 reads CASNQGYGTQYF. CDR3 bases: TGCGCCAGCAACCAGGGATATGGGACCCAGTACTTC. The J gene is TRBJ2-5, the V gene TRBV5-1; D may be TRBD1 (5 bases). In germline, CDR1 is SGHRS, CDR2 YFSETQ. V was shortened by 6 bases and J by 7 bases, with 13 bases between the two germline ends. The CDR3 has 12 residues.

V gene TRBV5-6 combines with J gene TRBJ1-2, with D uncertain. The germline gives CDR1 SGHDT, CDR2 YYEEEE. V was clipped by 0 bases and J by 6 bases, with 15 bases between them. The CDR3 is made up of 15 amino acids. This CDR3 reads CASSLAQANYDGYTF. The DNA of the CDR3 is TGTGCCAGCAGCTTGGCCCAGGCGAATTACGATGGCTACACCTTC.

This clonotype has a handful of counts. The V call is TRBV29-1, the J call TRBJ2-7; 10 bases align to TRBD1. Germline V gene sequence: CDR1 SQVTM, CDR2 ANQGSEA. J lost 6 bases, V lost 6 bases, and 2 bases had no gene match. The CDR3 is 11 residues long. In DNA, the CDR3 is TGCAGCGTCGGGGACAGGGGCGAGCAGTACTTC. Translated: CSVGDRGEQYF.